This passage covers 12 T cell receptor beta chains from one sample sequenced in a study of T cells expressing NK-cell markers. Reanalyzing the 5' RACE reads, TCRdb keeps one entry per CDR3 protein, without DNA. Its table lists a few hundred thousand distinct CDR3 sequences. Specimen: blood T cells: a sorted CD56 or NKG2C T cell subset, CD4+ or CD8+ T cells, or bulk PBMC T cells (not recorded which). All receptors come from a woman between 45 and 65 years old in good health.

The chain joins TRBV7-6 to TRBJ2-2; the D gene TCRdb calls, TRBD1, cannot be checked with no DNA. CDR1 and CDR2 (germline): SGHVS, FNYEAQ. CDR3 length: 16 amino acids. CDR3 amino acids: CASSLGWTKRSGELFF.

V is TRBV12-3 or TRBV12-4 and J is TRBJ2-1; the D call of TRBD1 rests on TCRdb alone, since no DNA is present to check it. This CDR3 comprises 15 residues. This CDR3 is CASSQDSYHLNEQFF.

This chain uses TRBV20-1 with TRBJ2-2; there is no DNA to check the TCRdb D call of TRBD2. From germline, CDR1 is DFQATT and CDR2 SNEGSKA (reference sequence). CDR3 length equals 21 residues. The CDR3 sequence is CSARALWKGPRTSGGTGELFF.

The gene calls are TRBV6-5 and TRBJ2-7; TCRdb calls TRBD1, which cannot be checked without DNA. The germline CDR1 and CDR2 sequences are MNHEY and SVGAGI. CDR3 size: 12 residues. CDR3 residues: CASTGQSYEQYF.

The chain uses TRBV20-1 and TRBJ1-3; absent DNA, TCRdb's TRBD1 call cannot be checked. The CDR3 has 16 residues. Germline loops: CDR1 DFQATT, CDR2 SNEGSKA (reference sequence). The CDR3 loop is CSARPVPPAPGNTIYF.

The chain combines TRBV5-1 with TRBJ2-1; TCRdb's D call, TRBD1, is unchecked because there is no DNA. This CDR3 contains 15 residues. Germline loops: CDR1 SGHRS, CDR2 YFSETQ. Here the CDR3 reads CASSLEGGRGGEQFF. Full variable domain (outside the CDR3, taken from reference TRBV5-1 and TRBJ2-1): KAGVTQTPRYLIKTRGQQVTLSCSPISGHRSVSWYQQTPGQGLQFLFEYFSETQRNKGNFPGRFSGRQFSNSRSEMNVSTLELGDSALYLCASSLEGGRGGEQFFGPGTRLTVL.

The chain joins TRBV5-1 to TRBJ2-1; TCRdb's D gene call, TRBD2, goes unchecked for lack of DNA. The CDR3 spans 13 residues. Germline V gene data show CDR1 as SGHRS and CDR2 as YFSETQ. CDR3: CASSLLRAREQFF.

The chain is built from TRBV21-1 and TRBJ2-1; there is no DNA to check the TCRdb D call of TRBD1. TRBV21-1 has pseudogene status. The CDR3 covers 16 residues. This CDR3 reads CASSSGDRGSYNEQFF.

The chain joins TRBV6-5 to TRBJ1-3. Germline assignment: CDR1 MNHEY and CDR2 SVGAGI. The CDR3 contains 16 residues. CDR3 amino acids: CASSYLPTTSGNTIYF.

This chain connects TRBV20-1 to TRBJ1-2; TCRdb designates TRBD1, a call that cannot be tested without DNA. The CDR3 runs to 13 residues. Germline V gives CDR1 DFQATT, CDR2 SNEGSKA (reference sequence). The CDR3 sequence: CSARVGRPNGYTF.

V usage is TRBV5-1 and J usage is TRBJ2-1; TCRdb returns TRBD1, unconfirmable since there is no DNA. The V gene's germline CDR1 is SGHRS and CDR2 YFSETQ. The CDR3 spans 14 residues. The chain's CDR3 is CASSLEGVRNEQFF.

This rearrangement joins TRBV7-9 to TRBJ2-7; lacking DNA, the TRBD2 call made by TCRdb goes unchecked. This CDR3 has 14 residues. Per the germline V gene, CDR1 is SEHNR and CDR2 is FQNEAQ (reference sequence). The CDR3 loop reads CASSTSGRRYEQYF.